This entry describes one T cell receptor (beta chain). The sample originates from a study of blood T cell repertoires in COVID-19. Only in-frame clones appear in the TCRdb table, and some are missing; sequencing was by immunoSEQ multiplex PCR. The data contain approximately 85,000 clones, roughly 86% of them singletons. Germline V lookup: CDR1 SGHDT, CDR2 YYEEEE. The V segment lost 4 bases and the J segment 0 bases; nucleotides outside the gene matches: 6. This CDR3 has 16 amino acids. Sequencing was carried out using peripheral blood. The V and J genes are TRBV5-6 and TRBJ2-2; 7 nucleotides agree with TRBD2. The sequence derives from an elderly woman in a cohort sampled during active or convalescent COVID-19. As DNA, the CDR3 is TGTGCCAGCAGCCGCCTAGCGGCAGCGAACACCGGGGAGCTGTTTTTT. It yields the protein CASSRLAAANTGELFF.